Below, 24 T cell receptor beta chains from the same sample are listed, as sequenced in a study of cytomegalovirus exposure and HLA in healthy donors. With 60 Vbeta and 13 Jbeta primers, the PCR was carried out. Sequenced by immunoSEQ multiplex PCR; TCRdb stores in-frame clones only, minus some. Of some 120,000 clones listed, around 73% are singletons. The sample consisted of PBMCs. The receptor set was obtained from a man in his sixties in good health and CMV-seropositive.

The genes are TRBV11-1 and TRBJ2-5; a weak D match, TRBD1 (5 bases). Judging by the DNA end, TRBJ2-7 fits better; the J call may be wrong. The germline CDR1 and CDR2 sequences are SGHAT and FQDESV (reference sequence). The CDR3 covers 14 residues. DNA of the CDR3: TGTGCCAGCAGCTTTAGGGGCGGTACCTACGAGCAGTACTTC. It encodes CASSFRGGTYEQYF.

This sequence joins TRBV6-5 and TRBJ2-7, with TRBD1 identical over 9 bases. Germline CDR1 and CDR2: MNHEY and SVGAGI. CDR3 length: 15 amino acids. Trimming at V came to 6 bases and at J to 3 bases, leaving 9 bases not matched to a gene. The CDR3 protein is CASRLQGARSYEQYF. CDR3 nucleotides: TGTGCCAGCAGGCTACAGGGGGCCCGTAGCTACGAGCAGTACTTC.

V usage is TRBV5-1 and J usage is TRBJ2-1, with TRBD2 matching 7 bases. The J segment lost 2 bases and the V segment lost 4 bases, leaving 3 bases of the junction unmatched. CDR3 size: 14 residues. CDR1 and CDR2 from the germline V gene are SGHRS and YFSETQ. The CDR3 DNA sequence: TGCGCCAGCAGCGACCGGGGGGCCTACAATGAGCAGTTCTTC. Its translation is CASSDRGAYNEQFF.

This clone was seen a few times. The genes are TRBV6-5 and TRBJ2-7; no definite D call. Trimming left V 6 bases short and J 5 bases short, with 8 bases between. This CDR3 spans 11 amino acids. CDR1 and CDR2 from the germline V gene are MNHEY and SVGAGI. Here the CDR3 reads CASSRSHEQYF. The CDR3, as DNA: TGTGCCAGCAGCCGGTCTCACGAGCAGTACTTC.

V gene TRBV5-1 combines with J gene TRBJ2-3; 7 nucleotides align to TRBD2. CDR3 size: 15 residues. The germline V gene has CDR1 SGHRS and CDR2 YFSETQ. J was trimmed by 0 bases and V by 6 bases; bases with no gene match: 7. CDR3 in DNA: TGCGCCAGCAAACCAGCGGGGCCTAGCACAGATACGCAGTATTTT. It encodes CASKPAGPSTDTQYF.

This clone came up once. The V gene is TRBV11-2, the J gene TRBJ2-1, with 9 bases fitting TRBD2. V shed 2 bases, J shed 5 bases, and the junction held 10 bases outside the gene matches. The CDR3 is 17 amino acids. Germline CDR1 is SGHAT and CDR2 is FQNNGV. The CDR3 is CASSLRFTSGGNNEQFF. CDR3 sequence (DNA): TGTGCCAGCAGCTTAAGGTTCACCAGCGGGGGGAACAATGAGCAGTTCTTC.

This clone has a single count. V gene TRBV9 combines with J gene TRBJ1-6; 9 nucleotides match TRBD1. V lost 0 bases to trimming and J lost 10 bases; unmatched junction nucleotides: 2. This CDR3 comprises 14 residues. Germline V gene data show CDR1 as SGDLS and CDR2 as YYNGEE. CDR3 protein: CASSVGDRVSPLHF. The CDR3 DNA is TGTGCCAGCAGCGTAGGGGACAGGGTGTCACCCCTCCACTTT.

CDR3 residues: CAWSVQAYNEQFF. In nucleotides, the CDR3 is TGTGCCTGGAGTGTGCAGGCCTACAATGAGCAGTTCTTC. The chain is built from TRBV30 and TRBJ2-1, with D uncertain. CDR1 is GTSNPN and CDR2 is SVGIG in the germline V gene (reference sequence). V was shortened by 0 bases and J by 2 bases, with 5 bases between the two germline ends. The CDR3 loop spans 13 amino acids.

The rearrangement joins TRBV4-1 to TRBJ1-6, with D possibly TRBD1 on 5 matching bases. Trimming stripped 6 bases from V and 10 bases from J, with 13 bases between. The CDR3 contains 13 residues. Germline V gene data show CDR1 as MGHRA and CDR2 as YSYEKL. DNA of the CDR3: TGCGCCAGCAGTTACCTGGGGGGGTCACCCCTCCACTTT. It encodes CASSYLGGSPLHF.

The rearrangement links TRBV7-2 to TRBJ2-3; D is uncertain. Per germline, CDR1 SGHTA and CDR2 FQGNSA. Trimming took off 1 base at V and 2 bases at J, with 7 bases between the two ends. This CDR3 has 14 amino acids. CDR3 in DNA: TGTGCCAGCAGCTTAGGGCACCCCACAGATACGCAGTATTTT. It translates to CASSLGHPTDTQYF.

The chain couples TRBV5-6 to TRBJ1-4; no firm D call. Trimming shortened V by 4 bases and J by 0 bases, and 13 bases separated the two germline ends. The germline V gene has CDR1 SGHDT and CDR2 YYEEEE. The CDR3 is 16 residues long. CDR3 protein: CASSIADGATNEKLFF. CDR3 in DNA: TGTGCCAGCAGCATAGCAGACGGTGCAACTAATGAAAAACTGTTTTTT. Drawing the rest from reference TRBV5-6 and TRBJ1-4, the complete variable domain is DAGVTQSPTHLIKTRGQQVTLRCSPKSGHDTVSWYQQALGQGPQFIFQYYEEEERQRGNFPDRFSGHQFPNYSSELNVNALLLGDSALYLCASSIADGATNEKLFFGSGTQLSVL.

This rearrangement joins TRBV28 to TRBJ2-5; TRBD2 matches 10 bases. The V and J ends lost 8 bases and 4 bases, in that order; junction bases with no gene match: 10. CDR1 MDHEN and CDR2 SYDVKM come from the germline V gene. This CDR3 region has 15 residues. The CDR3 region is CASLKQRGGLETQYF. CDR3 bases: TGTGCCAGCCTTAAGCAGCGGGGGGGTTTAGAGACCCAGTACTTC.

This clone was observed a handful of times. The V gene is TRBV5-1, the J gene TRBJ1-2; possible D gene TRBD1, 5 bases. Germline-derived CDR1 and CDR2 are SGHRS and YFSETQ. There are 14 residues in the CDR3. The V end lost 5 bases, the J end lost 8 bases, and 19 bases lay between the germline ends. CDR3 nucleotide sequence: TGCGCCAGCAGGACGGGAGGGGATATGGTAGGCTACACCTTC. Amino acid sequence: CASRTGGDMVGYTF.

This clone was detected only a few times. This chain joins TRBV7-9 and TRBJ2-1, with D possibly being TRBD2 (5 bases). Germline CDR1 reads SEHNR; CDR2 reads FQNEAQ (reference sequence). Trimming removed 5 bases from V and 5 bases from J, with 22 bases in between. The CDR3 loop spans 17 amino acids. CDR3 residues: CASSPPQRMSHNNEQFF. DNA for the CDR3: TGTGCCAGCAGCCCTCCCCAGCGGATGTCTCATAACAATGAGCAGTTCTTC.

This clone occurred a few times. The chain combines TRBV30 with TRBJ1-2, with D tentatively TRBD1 (6 bases). CDR3 length: 15 amino acids. V lost 0 bases, J lost 2 bases, and 13 bases lay in between. Germline values: CDR1 GTSNPN, CDR2 SVGIG (reference sequence). The CDR3 DNA sequence: TGTGCCTGGAGTGTATCAGGGGCCGCCAACTATGGCTACACCTTC. It codes for CAWSVSGAANYGYTF.

The chain is built from TRBV14 and TRBJ2-1; D gene ambiguous. V was trimmed by 0 bases and J by 4 bases, leaving 4 bases between them. CDR3 size: 13 residues. Germline V gene data show CDR1 as SGHDN and CDR2 as FVKESK. This CDR3 reads CASSQDRYNEQFF. The CDR3, as DNA: TGTGCCAGCAGCCAAGATAGATACAATGAGCAGTTCTTC.

V usage is TRBV5-1 and J usage is TRBJ1-1, with D uncertain. The CDR3 runs to 14 residues. V lost 7 bases to trimming and J lost 2 bases, with 15 bases between them. Per the germline V gene, CDR1 is SGHRS and CDR2 is YFSETQ. CDR3 sequence: CASGRTGINTEAFF. In DNA form, the CDR3 reads TGCGCCAGCGGAAGGACGGGAATAAACACTGAAGCTTTCTTT.

This chain's CDR3 is CASSLGGSGNTIYF. CDR3 DNA sequence: TGTGCCAGCAGCTTAGGAGGATCTGGAAACACCATATATTTT. The genes are TRBV7-6 and TRBJ1-3; D is unclear. The CDR3 totals 14 residues. With 1 base removed from V and 1 base from J, the gap between germline ends came to 5 bases. CDR1 is SGHVS, CDR2 FNYEAQ, per germline.

This clone was found a few times. V gene TRBV20-1 combines with J gene TRBJ1-1; D remains ambiguous. Per the germline V gene, CDR1 is DFQATT and CDR2 is SNEGSKA (reference sequence). V lost 3 bases and J lost 1, with 3 bases in between. The CDR3 runs to 11 residues. CDR3 bases: TGCAGTGCTAGCAGGAACACTGAAGCTTTCTTT. It yields the protein CSASRNTEAFF.

This chain uses TRBV5-6 with TRBJ1-5; maybe TRBD1 (5 bases). Germline lookup yields CDR1 SGHDT and CDR2 YYEEEE. V was cut by 3 bases and J by 3 bases, with 13 bases left in between. This CDR3 has 15 residues. This CDR3 is CASSYRDSINQPQHF. DNA of the CDR3: TGTGCCAGCAGCTACCGGGACTCTATCAATCAGCCCCAGCATTTT. The complete variable domain, with remaining parts taken from reference TRBV5-6 and TRBJ1-5, reads DAGVTQSPTHLIKTRGQQVTLRCSPKSGHDTVSWYQQALGQGPQFIFQYYEEEERQRGNFPDRFSGHQFPNYSSELNVNALLLGDSALYLCASSYRDSINQPQHFGDGTRLSIL.

The chain is built from TRBV5-1 and TRBJ2-5; 7 bases match TRBD1. Germline-derived CDR1 and CDR2 are SGHRS and YFSETQ. The V and J ends lost 5 bases and 5 bases, in that order; junction bases with no gene match: 6. This CDR3 comprises 13 residues. The CDR3 protein is CASRSEGAETQYF. In DNA form, the CDR3 reads TGCGCCAGCAGAAGTGAGGGGGCCGAGACCCAGTACTTC. The full variable domain, with the rest looked up from reference TRBV5-1 and TRBJ2-5, is KAGVTQTPRYLIKTRGQQVTLSCSPISGHRSVSWYQQTPGQGLQFLFEYFSETQRNKGNFPGRFSGRQFSNSRSEMNVSTLELGDSALYLCASRSEGAETQYFGPGTRLLVL.

The V and J genes are TRBV10-3 and TRBJ2-3; the match to TRBD1 covers 12 bases. Germline lookup yields CDR1 ENHRY and CDR2 SYGVKD. Trimming at V came to 10 bases and at J to 0 bases, leaving 11 bases not matched to a gene. This CDR3 comprises 17 residues. CDR3 residues: CATGGTGGSSSTDTQYF. For the CDR3, the DNA is TGTGCCACGGGGGGGACAGGGGGCTCCTCTAGCACAGATACGCAGTATTTT.

The CDR3 DNA is TGTGCCAGCAGCACTGCGGGACGGAGGAGCTCCTACGAGCAGTACTTC. Translation gives CASSTAGRRSSYEQYF. The gene calls are TRBV5-4 and TRBJ2-7; a possible D gene is TRBD2 (6 bases). From germline, CDR1 is SGHNT and CDR2 YYREEE (reference sequence). CDR3 length: 16 amino acids. With 4 bases removed from V and 0 bases from J, the gap between germline ends came to 17 bases.

This clone was seen only once. V gene TRBV10-3 combines with J gene TRBJ1-6; no clear D. V was pared by 2 bases and J by 6 bases, with 8 bases between. CDR1 ENHRY and CDR2 SYGVKD come from the germline V gene. The CDR3 is 14 amino acids. Written as DNA, the CDR3 is TGTGCCATCAGTGAGAGGGAGAGTAATTCACCCCTCCACTTT. It is translated as CAISERESNSPLHF.